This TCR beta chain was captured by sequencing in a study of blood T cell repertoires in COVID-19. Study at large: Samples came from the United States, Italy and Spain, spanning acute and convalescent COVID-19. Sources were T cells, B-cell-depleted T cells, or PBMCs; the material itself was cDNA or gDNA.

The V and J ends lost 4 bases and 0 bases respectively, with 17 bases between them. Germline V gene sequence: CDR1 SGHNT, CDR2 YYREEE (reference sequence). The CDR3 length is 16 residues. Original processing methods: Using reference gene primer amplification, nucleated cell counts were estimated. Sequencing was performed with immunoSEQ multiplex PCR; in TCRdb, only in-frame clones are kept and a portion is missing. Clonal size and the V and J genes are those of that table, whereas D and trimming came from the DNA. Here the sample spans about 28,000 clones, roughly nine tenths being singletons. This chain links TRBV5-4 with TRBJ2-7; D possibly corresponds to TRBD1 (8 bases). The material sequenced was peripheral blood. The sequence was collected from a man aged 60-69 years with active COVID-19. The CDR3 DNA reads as TGTGCCAGCAGCGTCGGAGCGGGACAGGTCTCCTACGAGCAGTACTTC. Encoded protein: CASSVGAGQVSYEQYF. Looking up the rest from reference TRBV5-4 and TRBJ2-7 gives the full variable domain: ETGVTQSPTHLIKTRGQQVTLRCSSQSGHNTVSWYQQALGQGPQFIFQYYREEENGRGNFPPRFSGLQFPNYSSELNVNALELDDSALYLCASSVGAGQVSYEQYFGPGTRLTVT.